This TCR beta chain was profiled in a study of blood T cell repertoires in COVID-19. Study overall: PBMCs, B-cell-depleted T cells, or T cells were the source of the cDNA or gDNA that made up the material.

Clones were read by immunoSEQ multiplex PCR, and TCRdb kept only the in-frame ones, dropping some. The repertoire consists of 35,000 to 50,000 clones, with roughly 81% occurring once and the leading ten covering roughly an eighth. Trimming left V 2 bases short and J 2 bases short, with 3 bases between. The CDR3 spans 13 residues. Looked up from germline, CDR1 is LNHDA and CDR2 is SQIVND (reference sequence). This clone was observed a handful of times. The sequence derives from a human donor in a cohort sampled during active COVID-19. This chain connects TRBV19 to TRBJ2-2; D is undetermined. The material sequenced was peripheral blood. CDR3 bases: TGTGCCAGTAGTATATTAAACACCGGGGAGCTGTTTTTT. Translating gives CASSILNTGELFF. Variable domain in full (rest from reference TRBV19 and TRBJ2-2): DGGITQSPKYLFRKEGQNVTLSCEQNLNHDAMYWYRQDPGQGLRLIYYSQIVNDFQKGDIAEGYSVSREKKESFPLTVTSAQKNPTAFYLCASSILNTGELFFGEGSRLTVL.